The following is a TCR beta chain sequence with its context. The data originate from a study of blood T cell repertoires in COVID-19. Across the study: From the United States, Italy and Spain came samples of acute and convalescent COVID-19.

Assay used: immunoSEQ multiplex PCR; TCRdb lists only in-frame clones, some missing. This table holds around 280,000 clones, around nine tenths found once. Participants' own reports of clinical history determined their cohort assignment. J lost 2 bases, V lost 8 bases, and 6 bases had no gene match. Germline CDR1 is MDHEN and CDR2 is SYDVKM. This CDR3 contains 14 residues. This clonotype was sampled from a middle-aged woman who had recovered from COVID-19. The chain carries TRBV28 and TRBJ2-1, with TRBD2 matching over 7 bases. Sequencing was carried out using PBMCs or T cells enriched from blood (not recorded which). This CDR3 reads CASGAGLPYNEQFF. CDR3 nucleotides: TGTGCCAGCGGAGCGGGACTCCCCTACAATGAGCAGTTCTTC.